The table lists the clone carrying this TCR beta chain with many counts. The sample belongs to a study of metastatic and nonmetastatic thyroid tumors. TCRdb re-called clones from the PCR reads using MiXCR. Of approximately 28,000 clones in the sample, approximately 19% are singletons; the top ten hold roughly a fifth. Germline V CDR1 and CDR2: SGHNT, YYREEE (reference sequence). The CDR3 loop spans 13 amino acids. Unmatched junction bases numbered 2, after V lost 3 bases and J lost 4 bases. No patient received treatment before thyroid surgery. The TCR originated in a female donor with papillary thyroid cancer or a benign thyroid nodule (not recorded which). Some clones in this sample may be carry-over from other donors' samples. The chain carries TRBV5-4 and TRBJ1-2; 8 nucleotides line up with TRBD1. Sequenced input: blood. The CDR3 loop reads CASSSTGGYGYTF. CDR3 DNA sequence: TGTGCCAGCAGCTCTACAGGGGGCTATGGCTACACCTTC.